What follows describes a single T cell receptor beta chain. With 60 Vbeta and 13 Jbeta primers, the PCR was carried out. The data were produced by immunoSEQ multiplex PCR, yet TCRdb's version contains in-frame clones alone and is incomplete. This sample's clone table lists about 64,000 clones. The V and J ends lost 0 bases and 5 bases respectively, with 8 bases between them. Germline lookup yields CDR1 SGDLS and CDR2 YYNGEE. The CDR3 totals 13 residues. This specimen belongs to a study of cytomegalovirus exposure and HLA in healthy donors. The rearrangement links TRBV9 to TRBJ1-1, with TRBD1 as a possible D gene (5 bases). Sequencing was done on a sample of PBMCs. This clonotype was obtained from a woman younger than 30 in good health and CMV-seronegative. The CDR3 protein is CASSVVSGTEAFF. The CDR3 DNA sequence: TGTGCCAGCAGCGTAGTGTCAGGGACTGAAGCTTTCTTT.